The table lists the clone carrying this T cell receptor beta chain with a few counts. This sample was taken from a study of blood T cells in healthy people across ages. The second PCR ran roughly 6 to 12 cycles with a sample-barcoded 5' primer and J-beta primers. No fewer than 2.5 million CDR3-containing paired-end reads came from each sample. Via MiXCR, TCRdb re-called the 5' RACE reads, giving one row per CDR3 protein. The data show 920,000 or so distinct CDR3 sequences, with over 35% seen just once and 15% to 20% held by the top ten. Trimming cost V 0 bases and J 2 bases; bases outside gene matches: 8. The CDR3 contains 19 residues. The germline gives CDR1 ENHRY, CDR2 SYGVKD.

This TCR came from a woman aged 60-75 years in good health. The rearrangement joins TRBV10-3 to TRBJ2-6; 9 bases fit TRBD2. Sequencing was done on a sample of blood. This chain's CDR3 is CAISESTTAGGPGANVLTF. CDR3 coding DNA: TGTGCCATCAGTGAGTCGACGACAGCGGGAGGTCCTGGGGCCAACGTCCTGACTTTC.